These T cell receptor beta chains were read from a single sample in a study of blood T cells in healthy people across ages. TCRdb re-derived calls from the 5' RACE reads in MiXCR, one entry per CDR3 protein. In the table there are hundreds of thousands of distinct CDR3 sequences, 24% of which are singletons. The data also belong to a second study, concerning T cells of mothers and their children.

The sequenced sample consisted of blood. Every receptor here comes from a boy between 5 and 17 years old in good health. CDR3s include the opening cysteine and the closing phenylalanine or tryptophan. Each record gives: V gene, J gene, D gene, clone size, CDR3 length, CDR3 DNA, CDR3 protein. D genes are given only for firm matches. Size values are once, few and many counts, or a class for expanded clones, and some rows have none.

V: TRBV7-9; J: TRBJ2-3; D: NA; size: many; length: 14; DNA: TGTGCCAGCAGCTTTGGCGTTGGCACAGATACGCAGTATTTT; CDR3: CASSFGVGTDTQYF
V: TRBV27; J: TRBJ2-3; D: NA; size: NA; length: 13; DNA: TGTGCCAGCAGGCCAGGAGGTCCAGATACGCAGTATTTT; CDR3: CASRPGGPDTQYF
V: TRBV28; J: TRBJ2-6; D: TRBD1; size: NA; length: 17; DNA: TGTGCCAGCAGTTTCCAGGGGGCGGTCTCTGGGGCCAACGTCCTGACTTTC; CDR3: CASSFQGAVSGANVLTF
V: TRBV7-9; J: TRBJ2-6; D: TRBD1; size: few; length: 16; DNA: TGTGCCAGCAGCCAATTCAGGGGGCTCGGGGCCAACGTCCTGACTTTC; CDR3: CASSQFRGLGANVLTF
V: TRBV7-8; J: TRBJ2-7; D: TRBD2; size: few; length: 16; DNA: TGTGCCAGCAGCTTTTCCCTAGCGGGGAGCTCCTACGAGCGGTACTTC; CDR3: CASSFSLAGSSYERYF
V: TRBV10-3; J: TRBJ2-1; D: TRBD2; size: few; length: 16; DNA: TGTGCCATCAGTGAGCCCGCAGCGGGGGCCGACAATGAGCAGTTCTTC; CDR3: CAISEPAAGADNEQFF
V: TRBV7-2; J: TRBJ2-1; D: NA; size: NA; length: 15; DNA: TGTGCCAGCAGCTCAGCTGGGGCGGGATGGAATGAGCAGTTCTTC; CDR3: CASSSAGAGWNEQFF
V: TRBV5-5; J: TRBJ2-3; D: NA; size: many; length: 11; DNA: TGTGCCAGCAGCTTACCAGATACGCAGTATTTT; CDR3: CASSLPDTQYF
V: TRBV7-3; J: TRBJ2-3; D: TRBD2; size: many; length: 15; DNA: TGTGCCAGCAGCTTAGGACTAGCGGGTAGAGATACGCAGTATTTT; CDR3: CASSLGLAGRDTQYF
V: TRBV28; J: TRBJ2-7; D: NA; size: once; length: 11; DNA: TGTGCCAGCAGTTTTGATCGCGAGCAGTACTTC; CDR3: CASSFDREQYF
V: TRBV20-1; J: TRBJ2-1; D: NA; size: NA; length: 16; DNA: TGCAGTGCTAGAGATTACCGGGGGAGCTCCTACAATGAGCAGTTCTTC; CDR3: CSARDYRGSSYNEQFF
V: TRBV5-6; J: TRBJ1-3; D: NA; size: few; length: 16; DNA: TGTGCCAGCAGCCAAATACAGACCTACTCTGGAAACACCATATATTTT; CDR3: CASSQIQTYSGNTIYF
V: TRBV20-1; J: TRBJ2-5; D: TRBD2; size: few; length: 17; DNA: TGCAGTGCTAGAGATCACGGGGGGGGGTCCCTTCGGGAGACCCAGTACTTC; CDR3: CSARDHGGGSLRETQYF
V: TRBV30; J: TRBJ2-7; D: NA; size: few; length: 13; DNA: TGTGCCTGGAGTGTAGGGGTGGCCTACGAGCAGTACTTC; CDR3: CAWSVGVAYEQYF
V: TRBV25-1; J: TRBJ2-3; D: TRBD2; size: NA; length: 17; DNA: TGTGCCAGCAGTGAGACGTGGCTAGCGGGGGGCACAGATACGCAGTATTTT; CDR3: CASSETWLAGGTDTQYF
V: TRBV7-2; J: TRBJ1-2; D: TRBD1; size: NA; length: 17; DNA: TGTGCCAGCAGCTCCAAGGAGGCACAGGGGAAGGGGGGTGGCTACACCTTC; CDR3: CASSSKEAQGKGGGYTF